This T cell receptor beta chain was captured in a study of T cell repertoires in cytomegalovirus infection. Across the study: Based on public TCR beta signatures, there were indications of CMV infection and of a matching HLA type.

TCRdb recomputed calls from the reads with MiXCR, one row per CDR3 protein. The repertoire has tens of thousands of distinct CDR3 sequences, 25% to 40% of them found once; the top ten carry about 73%. Study outcomes and limitations: Identification of carriers of CMV plus the relevant HLA was achieved through cumulative public TCR beta family frequency.

This clonotype was found many times. Its antigen is unknown. Germline lookup yields CDR1 SGHVS and CDR2 FQNEAQ. The length of the CDR3 is 13 residues. Deletions cut 5 bases from V and 2 bases from J, with 7 bases between. Material for sequencing was PBMCs, sequenced either directly or after in vitro stimulation (not recorded which). This receptor was taken from a human donor in good health (CMV status not recorded). Some clones in this sample may be carry-over from other donors' samples. J is TRBJ1-5 and V is TRBV7-8; D is ambiguous. The CDR3 DNA sequence: TGTGCCAGCAGCCCCCACCGCAATCAGCCCCAGCATTTT. Protein product: CASSPHRNQPQHF.